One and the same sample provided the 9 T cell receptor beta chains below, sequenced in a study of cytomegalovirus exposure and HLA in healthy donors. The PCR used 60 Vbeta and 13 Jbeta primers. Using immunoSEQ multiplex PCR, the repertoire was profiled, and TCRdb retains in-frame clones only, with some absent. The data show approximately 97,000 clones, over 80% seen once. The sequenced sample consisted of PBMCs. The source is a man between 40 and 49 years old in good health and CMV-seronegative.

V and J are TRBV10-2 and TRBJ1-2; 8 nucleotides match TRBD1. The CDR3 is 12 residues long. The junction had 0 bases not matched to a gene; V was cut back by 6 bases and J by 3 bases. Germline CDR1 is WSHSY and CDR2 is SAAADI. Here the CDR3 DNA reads TGCGCCAGCAGGACAGGGGACTATGGCTACACCTTC. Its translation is CASRTGDYGYTF.

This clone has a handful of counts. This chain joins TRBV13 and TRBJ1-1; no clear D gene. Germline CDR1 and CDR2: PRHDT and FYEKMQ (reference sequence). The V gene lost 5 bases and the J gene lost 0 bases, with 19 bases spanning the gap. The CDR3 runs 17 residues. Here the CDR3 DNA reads TGTGCCAGCAGCCCGGCCACTACGTTGTCAATGAACACTGAAGCTTTCTTT. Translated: CASSPATTLSMNTEAFF.

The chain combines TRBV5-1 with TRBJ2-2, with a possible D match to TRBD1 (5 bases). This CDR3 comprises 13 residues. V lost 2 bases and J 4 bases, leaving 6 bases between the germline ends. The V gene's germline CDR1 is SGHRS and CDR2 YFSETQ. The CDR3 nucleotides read TGCGCCAGCAGCTTACAGGTCACCGGGGAGCTGTTTTTT. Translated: CASSLQVTGELFF.

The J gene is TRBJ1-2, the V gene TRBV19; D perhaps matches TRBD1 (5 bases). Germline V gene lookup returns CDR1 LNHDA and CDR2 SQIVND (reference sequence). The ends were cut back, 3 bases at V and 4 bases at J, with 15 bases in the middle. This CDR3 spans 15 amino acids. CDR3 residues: CASSIEQAVPYGYTF. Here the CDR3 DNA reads TGTGCCAGTAGTATTGAACAGGCCGTGCCCTATGGCTACACCTTC.

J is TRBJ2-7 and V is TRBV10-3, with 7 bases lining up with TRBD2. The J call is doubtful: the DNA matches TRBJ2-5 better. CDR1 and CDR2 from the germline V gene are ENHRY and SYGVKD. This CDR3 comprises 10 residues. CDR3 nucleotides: TGTGCCATCGGGGGGGGGACCCAGTACTTC. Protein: CAIGGGTQYF.

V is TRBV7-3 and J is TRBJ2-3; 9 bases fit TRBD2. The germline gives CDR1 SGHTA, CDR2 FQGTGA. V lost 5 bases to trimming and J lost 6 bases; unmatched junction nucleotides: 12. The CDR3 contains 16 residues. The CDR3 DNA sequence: TGTGCCAGCAGCCGGGGGCGGGGGGGGAGTGTTGATACGCAGTATTTT. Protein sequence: CASSRGRGGSVDTQYF.

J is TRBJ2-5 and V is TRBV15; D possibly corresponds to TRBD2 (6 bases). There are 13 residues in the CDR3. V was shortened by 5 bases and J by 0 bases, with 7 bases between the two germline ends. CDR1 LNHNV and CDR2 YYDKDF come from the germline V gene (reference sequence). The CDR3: CATSAGYQETQYF. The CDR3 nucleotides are TGTGCCACCAGCGCGGGGTACCAAGAGACCCAGTACTTC.

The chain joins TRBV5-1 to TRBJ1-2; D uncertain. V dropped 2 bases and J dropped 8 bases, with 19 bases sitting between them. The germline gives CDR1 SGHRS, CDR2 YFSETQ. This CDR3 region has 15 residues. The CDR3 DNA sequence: TGCGCCAGCAGCTTAGGTCCCAGTCAGGCCTCGGGCTACACCTTC. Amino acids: CASSLGPSQASGYTF.

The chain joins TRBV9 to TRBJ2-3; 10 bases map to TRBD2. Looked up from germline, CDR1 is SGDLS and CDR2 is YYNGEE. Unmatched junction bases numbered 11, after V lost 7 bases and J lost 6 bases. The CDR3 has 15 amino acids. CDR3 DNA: TGTGCCAGCGGAGCGGGGGGGTTTTCGGCGGATACGCAGTATTTT. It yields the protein CASGAGGFSADTQYF. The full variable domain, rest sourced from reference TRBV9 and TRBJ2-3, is DSGVTQTPKHLITATGQRVTLRCSPRSGDLSVYWYQQSLDQGLQFLIQYYNGEERAKGNILERFSAQQFPDLHSELNLSSLELGDSALYFCASGAGGFSADTQYFGPGTRLTVL.